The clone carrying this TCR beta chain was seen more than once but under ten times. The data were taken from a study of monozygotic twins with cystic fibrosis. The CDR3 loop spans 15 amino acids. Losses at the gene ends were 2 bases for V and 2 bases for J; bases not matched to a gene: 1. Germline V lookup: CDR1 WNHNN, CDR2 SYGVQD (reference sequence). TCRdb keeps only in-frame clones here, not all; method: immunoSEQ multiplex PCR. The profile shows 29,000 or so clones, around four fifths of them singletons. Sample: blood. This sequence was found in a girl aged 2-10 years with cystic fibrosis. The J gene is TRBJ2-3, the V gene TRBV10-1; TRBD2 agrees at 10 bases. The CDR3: CASSETSGTTDTQYF. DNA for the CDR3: TGCGCCAGCAGTGAGACTAGCGGGACCACAGATACGCAGTATTTT.